The 30 T cell receptor beta chains below come from one sample, sequenced in a study of CD8 T cells in cerebrospinal fluid in Alzheimer's disease. TCRdb reprocessed the 10x single-cell sequencing reads and reports one entry per CDR3 protein, with no DNA. The table for this sample gives about 1,500 distinct CDR3 sequences. The sample taken for sequencing was cerebrospinal fluid. These receptor sequences come from a human donor in good health.

This clonotype counts as medium-sized by frequency. The rearrangement links TRBV5-1 to TRBJ2-7; without DNA, the TCRdb call of TRBD1 cannot be checked. CDR1 and CDR2 (germline): SGHRS, YFSETQ. This CDR3 contains 13 residues. CDR3 sequence: CASSVDRSNEQYF.

This clonotype is called medium-sized based on its frequency. V is TRBV6-5 and J is TRBJ2-7; the TRBD1 assignment by TCRdb is unverifiable without DNA. CDR3 length: 14 residues. Germline V gene lookup returns CDR1 MNHEY and CDR2 SVGAGI. CDR3 sequence reads: CASSRREGSYEQYF.

This clonotype is called medium-sized based on its frequency. The V call is TRBV6-5, the J call TRBJ2-5; TCRdb calls TRBD1, which cannot be checked without DNA. CDR1 and CDR2 from the germline V gene are MNHEY and SVGAGI. This CDR3 is 15 amino acids long. CDR3 sequence: CASSPGTGGWETQYF.

This clonotype counts as medium-sized (0.01 to 0.1%) by frequency. The rearrangement links TRBV6-6 to TRBJ1-4; no DNA is available, so the TRBD1 call from TCRdb remains unchecked. This CDR3 contains 16 residues. Per germline, CDR1 MNHNY and CDR2 SVGAGI (reference sequence). CDR3 sequence reads: CASSYPKAGVYEKLFF.

By frequency, this clonotype is medium-sized (0.01 to 0.1%). The rearrangement joins TRBV12-5 to TRBJ2-7; TCRdb's assignment of TRBD1 cannot be checked, as there is no DNA. The CDR3 loop spans 13 amino acids. Germline lookup yields CDR1 LGHNT and CDR2 FRNRAP. This chain's CDR3 is CASGLETGFEQYF. Complete variable domain (other parts from reference TRBV12-5 and TRBJ2-7): DARVTQTPRHKVTEMGQEVTMRCQPILGHNTVFWYRQTMMQGLELLAYFRNRAPLDDSGMPKDRFSAEMPDATLATLKIQPSEPRDSAVYFCASGLETGFEQYFGPGTRLTVT.

By frequency, this clonotype is medium-sized. The chain employs TRBV7-2 and TRBJ2-3; TCRdb calls TRBD1, which cannot be checked without DNA. Germline CDR1 and CDR2: SGHTA and FQGNSA. CDR3 length: 16 residues. The CDR3 sequence is CASSRQGARHTDTQYF.

By frequency, this clonotype registers large. The rearrangement uses TRBV3-1 and TRBJ1-4. Germline lookup yields CDR1 LGHDT and CDR2 YNNKEL (reference sequence). This CDR3 is built from 14 residues. The CDR3 sequence: CASSQDPSNEKLFF.

Considering frequency, this clonotype is medium-sized. This chain connects TRBV27 to TRBJ1-5; there is no DNA to check the TCRdb D call of TRBD1. Germline V gene lookup returns CDR1 MNHEY and CDR2 SMNVEV (reference sequence). The CDR3 is 15 residues long. This CDR3 reads CASRQDRGNNQPQHF.

This clonotype counts as medium-sized by frequency. This chain links TRBV21-1 with TRBJ1-4; TCRdb designates TRBD1, a call that cannot be tested without DNA. TRBV21-1 is recorded as a pseudogene. The CDR3 extends over 16 amino acids. The CDR3 sequence is CASSKGTGRTREKLFF.

Considering frequency, this clonotype is medium-sized. The V gene is TRBV4-1, the J gene TRBJ2-1; absent DNA, TCRdb's TRBD1 call cannot be checked. CDR3 length: 15 amino acids. Looked up from germline, CDR1 is MGHRA and CDR2 is YSYEKL. Here the CDR3 reads CASSQDKGAKNEQFF.

Frequency places this clonotype as medium-sized. V gene TRBV11-3 combines with J gene TRBJ2-7; the TRBD1 assignment by TCRdb is unverifiable without DNA. Germline V lookup: CDR1 SGHNT, CDR2 YENEEA. The length of the CDR3 is 13 residues. The CDR3: CASSSVTGSEQYF.

This clonotype is deemed medium-sized by its frequency. This sequence joins TRBV7-7 and TRBJ2-7; TCRdb lists TRBD2, though no DNA is available to test this call. The germline V gene has CDR1 SSHAT and CDR2 FNYEAQ (reference sequence). This CDR3 region has 13 residues. This CDR3 reads CASSLGGEGEQYF.

This clonotype is called medium-sized (0.01 to 0.1%) based on its frequency. This chain connects TRBV5-1 to TRBJ2-5; the D gene TCRdb calls, TRBD1, cannot be checked with no DNA. Germline lookup yields CDR1 SGHRS and CDR2 YFSETQ. This CDR3 comprises 16 residues. The CDR3 protein is CASSPGTLHHQETQYF.

This clonotype is identified as large from frequency. The genes are TRBV7-9 and TRBJ2-4; TCRdb names TRBD1, which stays unverified in the absence of DNA. The length of the CDR3 is 14 residues. CDR1 and CDR2 from the germline V gene are SEHNR and FQNEAQ (reference sequence). CDR3 in amino acids: CASSHRGAQAIQYF.

V is TRBV6-1 and J is TRBJ1-1; there is no DNA to check the TCRdb D call of TRBD1. The germline gives CDR1 MNHNS, CDR2 SASEGT. The CDR3 has 15 amino acids. CDR3 residues: CASSFYRGQGTEAFF.

This clonotype shows up as medium-sized by frequency. The gene calls are TRBV28 and TRBJ2-3; without DNA, the TCRdb call of TRBD1 cannot be checked. CDR1 and CDR2 (germline): MDHEN, SYDVKM. The CDR3 is 14 residues long. CDR3 protein: CASSYDRGTDTQYF.

This clonotype is medium-sized by frequency. The chain has TRBV5-1 and TRBJ1-2; the TCRdb D gene call, TRBD1, has no DNA to confirm it. This CDR3 is 13 amino acids long. Germline V gene sequence: CDR1 SGHRS, CDR2 YFSETQ. The CDR3 loop reads CASSSTGLYGYTF.

This clonotype is labeled medium-sized based on frequency. The rearrangement joins TRBV3-1 to TRBJ1-2. This CDR3 region has 15 residues. Germline values: CDR1 LGHDT, CDR2 YNNKEL (reference sequence). The CDR3 here is CASSPTGGSNYGYTF.

Its frequency marks this clonotype as large (0.1 to 1%). The rearrangement joins TRBV12-3 or TRBV12-4 to TRBJ2-1. This CDR3 comprises 13 residues. CDR3 amino acids: CASTVGSYNEQFF.

This clonotype is classed as medium-sized by frequency. CDR3: CSAPTGSGRGYTF. V usage is TRBV20-1 and J usage is TRBJ1-2; checking the TCRdb D call of TRBD1 is not possible without DNA. Germline assignment: CDR1 DFQATT and CDR2 SNEGSKA (reference sequence). The CDR3 extends over 13 amino acids.

This clonotype is identified as medium-sized from frequency. V and J are TRBV6-6 and TRBJ1-3. This CDR3 is built from 13 residues. Germline CDR1 reads MNHNY; CDR2 reads SVGAGI (reference sequence). CDR3 in amino acids: CASSALGWDTIYF.

This clonotype is deemed medium-sized by its frequency. This chain joins TRBV18 and TRBJ1-4. Germline V gene sequence: CDR1 KGHSH, CDR2 LQKENI. The CDR3 loop spans 12 amino acids. CDR3 sequence reads: CASSPSNEKLFF.

This clonotype is labeled medium-sized based on frequency. The chain recombines TRBV5-8 with TRBJ2-1. Germline V gene data show CDR1 as SGHTS and CDR2 as YDEGEE. CDR3 length: 13 amino acids. The CDR3 sequence: CASLTPLSHEQFF.

Judged by frequency, this clonotype is large (0.1 to 1%). CDR3 amino acids: CASSLTLAGDTDTQYF. V and J are TRBV4-2 and TRBJ2-3; the D call from TCRdb, TRBD2, cannot be confirmed without DNA. Germline-derived CDR1 and CDR2 are LGHNA and YNFKEQ. The CDR3 consists of 16 residues.

This clonotype is classed as medium-sized (0.01 to 0.1%) by frequency. The gene calls are TRBV7-2 and TRBJ2-3; TCRdb's D call, TRBD1, is unchecked because there is no DNA. The CDR3 has 17 amino acids. Germline CDR1 is SGHTA and CDR2 is FQGNSA. CDR3 amino acids: CASSQSLLRGGTDTQYF.

This clonotype registers medium-sized by frequency. The chain carries TRBV28 and TRBJ1-1; TCRdb reports TRBD1, a call that lacks DNA to check it against. Germline values: CDR1 MDHEN, CDR2 SYDVKM. This CDR3 comprises 15 residues. The CDR3 sequence is CASSRPGMGNTEAFF.

By frequency, this clonotype registers medium-sized. The rearrangement links TRBV18 to TRBJ2-7; TCRdb proposes TRBD1, but this gene call is untestable without DNA. CDR1 is KGHSH, CDR2 LQKENI, per germline. CDR3 length equals 13 residues. CDR3 in amino acids: CASSPGQIYEQYF.

This clonotype counts as medium-sized by frequency. This chain joins TRBV9 and TRBJ2-2; TCRdb's D call, TRBD1, is unchecked because there is no DNA. This CDR3 has 16 residues. Germline values: CDR1 SGDLS, CDR2 YYNGEE. CDR3 amino acids: CASSPRQGGGTGELFF. Based on the CDR3 plus reference TRBV9 and TRBJ2-2, the full variable domain is DSGVTQTPKHLITATGQRVTLRCSPRSGDLSVYWYQQSLDQGLQFLIQYYNGEERAKGNILERFSAQQFPDLHSELNLSSLELGDSALYFCASSPRQGGGTGELFFGEGSRLTVL.

This clonotype is identified as medium-sized from frequency. This chain uses TRBV2 with TRBJ1-1. The CDR3 length is 13 residues. Germline V gene data show CDR1 as SNHLY and CDR2 as FYNNEI. The CDR3 sequence is CASSVGGSTEAFF.

Considering frequency, this clonotype is large. The rearrangement links TRBV12-3 or TRBV12-4 to TRBJ1-2. The CDR3 extends over 14 amino acids. CDR3: CASSLRRAWNGYTF.